This T cell receptor beta chain came from a study of cytomegalovirus exposure and HLA in healthy donors. Researchers ran the PCR with 60 Vbeta and 13 Jbeta primers. The table came from immunoSEQ multiplex PCR; TCRdb's copy has only in-frame clones and leaves some out. This sample has over 85,000 clones, with approximately 83% found just once. With 4 bases removed from V and 4 bases from J, the gap between germline ends came to 15 bases. The CDR3 runs 14 residues. Germline V gene sequence: CDR1 SGHRS, CDR2 YFSETQ. The genes are TRBV5-1 and TRBJ2-7, with a possible D match to TRBD1 (5 bases). This clonotype was sampled from a man between 35 and 55 years old in good health and CMV-seronegative. Source material: PBMCs. CDR3 protein: CASSGTGSNYEQYF. The CDR3 DNA is TGCGCCAGCAGCGGTACAGGATCTAATTACGAGCAGTACTTC.